This TCR beta chain was captured in a study of early T cells in non-severe SARS-CoV-2 infection. Study-level information: Investigators sequenced bulk RNA drawn from unsorted whole blood, and chains remained unpaired. Whole-study findings and limits: Comparison of clonotypes with VDJdb favored anti-spike CD8 responses while missing private and CD4 specificities.

Individual cDNA molecules received unique molecular identifiers during library preparation. TCRdb processed the 5' RACE reads anew with MiXCR; each CDR3 protein has one entry. Among some 30,000 distinct CDR3 sequences listed, 5.3% were seen once. This clonotype appeared many times. Antigen: not known. The V end lost 0 bases, the J end lost 3 bases, and 9 bases lay between the germline ends. This CDR3 is 14 amino acids long. Germline assignment: CDR1 KGHSH and CDR2 LQKENI. This chain joins TRBV18 and TRBJ2-7, with D possibly matching TRBD1 (5 bases). This clonotype originated in an adult who was a healthcare worker with PCR-confirmed SARS-CoV-2 infection or an uninfected control (not recorded which). Sequencing used whole blood. CDR3 sequence (DNA): TGTGCCAGCTCACCACCCACAGGCGTCTACGAGCAGTACTTC. Translating gives CASSPPTGVYEQYF. The full variable domain, rest sourced from reference TRBV18 and TRBJ2-7, is NAGVMQNPRHLVRRRGQEARLRCSPMKGHSHVYWYRQLPEEGLKFMVYLQKENIIDESGMPKERFSAEFPKEGPSILRIQQVVRGDSAAYFCASSPPTGVYEQYFGPGTRLTVT.